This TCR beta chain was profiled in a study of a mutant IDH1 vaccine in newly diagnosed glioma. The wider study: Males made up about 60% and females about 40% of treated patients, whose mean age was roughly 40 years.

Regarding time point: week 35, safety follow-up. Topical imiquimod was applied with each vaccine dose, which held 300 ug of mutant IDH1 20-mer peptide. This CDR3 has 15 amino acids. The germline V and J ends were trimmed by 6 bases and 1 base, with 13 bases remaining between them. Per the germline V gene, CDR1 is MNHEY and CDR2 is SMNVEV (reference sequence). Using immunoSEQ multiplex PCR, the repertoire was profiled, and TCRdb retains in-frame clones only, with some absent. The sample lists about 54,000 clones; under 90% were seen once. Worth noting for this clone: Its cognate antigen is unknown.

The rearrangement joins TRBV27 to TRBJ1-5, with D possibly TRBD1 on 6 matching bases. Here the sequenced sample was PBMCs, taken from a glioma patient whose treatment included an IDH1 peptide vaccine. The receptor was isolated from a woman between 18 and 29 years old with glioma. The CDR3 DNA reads TGTGCCAGCAGCTTAACAGGGTTCAGCAATCAGCCCCAGCATTTT. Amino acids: CASSLTGFSNQPQHF.